This TCR beta chain came from a study of cytomegalovirus exposure and HLA in healthy donors. CDR3 length: 14 residues. After removal of 5 bases from V and 4 bases from J, the junction contained 4 bases not matched to a gene. Germline CDR1 reads SGHNT; CDR2 reads YENEEA. Clones were read by immunoSEQ multiplex PCR, and TCRdb kept only the in-frame ones, dropping some. The repertoire has about 130,000 clones, just under 85% of them found once; the top ten carry 30%. This clone has a single count. Its specificity is unknown. Study-level results: The study designated roughly 160 TCR beta chains cytomegalovirus-associated. According to a subsequent analysis, TCR clusters from the first cohort were inclined to appear together in the roughly 120 validation repertoires. Most TCR sequences proved rare, with some public TCRs found in many donors. Reports credit the classifier with highly specific, highly sensitive diagnosis of cytomegalovirus status.

The chain joins TRBV11-3 to TRBJ1-3; 8 bases agree with TRBD1. This receptor was taken from a young man in good health and CMV-seropositive. The sample consisted of PBMCs. As DNA, the CDR3 is TGTGCCAGCAGCCGGACAGGGAAGGGAAACACCATATATTTT. As protein: CASSRTGKGNTIYF.